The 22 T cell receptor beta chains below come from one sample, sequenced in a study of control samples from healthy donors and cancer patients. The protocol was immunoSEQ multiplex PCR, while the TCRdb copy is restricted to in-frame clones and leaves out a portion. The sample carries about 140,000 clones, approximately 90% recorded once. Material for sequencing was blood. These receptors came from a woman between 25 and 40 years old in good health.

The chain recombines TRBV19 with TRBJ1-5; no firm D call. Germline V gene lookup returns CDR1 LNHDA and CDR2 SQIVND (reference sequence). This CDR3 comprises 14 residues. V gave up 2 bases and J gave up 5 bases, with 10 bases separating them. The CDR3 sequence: CASSIPREDQPQHF. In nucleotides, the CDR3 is TGTGCCAGTAGTATACCCCGGGAGGATCAGCCCCAGCATTTT.

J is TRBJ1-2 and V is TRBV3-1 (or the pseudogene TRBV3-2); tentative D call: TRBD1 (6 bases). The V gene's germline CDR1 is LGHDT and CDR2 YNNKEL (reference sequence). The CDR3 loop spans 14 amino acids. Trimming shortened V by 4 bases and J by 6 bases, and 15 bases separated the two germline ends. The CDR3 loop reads CASSPYPGGDGYTF. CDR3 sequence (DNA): TGTGCCAGCAGCCCCTACCCGGGGGGCGATGGCTACACCTTC.

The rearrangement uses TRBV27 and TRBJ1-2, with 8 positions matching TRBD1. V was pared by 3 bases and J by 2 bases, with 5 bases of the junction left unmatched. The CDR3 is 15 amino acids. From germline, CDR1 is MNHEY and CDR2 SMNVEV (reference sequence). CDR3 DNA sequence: TGTGCCAGCAGTTTTGGGGACAGGAAGAACTATGGCTACACCTTC. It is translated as CASSFGDRKNYGYTF.

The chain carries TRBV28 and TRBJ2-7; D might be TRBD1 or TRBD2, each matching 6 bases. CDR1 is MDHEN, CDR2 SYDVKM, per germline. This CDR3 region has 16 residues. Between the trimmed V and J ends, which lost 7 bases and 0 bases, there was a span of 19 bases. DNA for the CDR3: TGTGCCAGCACCCCCCCGGGGGCAGGGAGCTCCTACGAGCAGTACTTC. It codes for CASTPPGAGSSYEQYF.

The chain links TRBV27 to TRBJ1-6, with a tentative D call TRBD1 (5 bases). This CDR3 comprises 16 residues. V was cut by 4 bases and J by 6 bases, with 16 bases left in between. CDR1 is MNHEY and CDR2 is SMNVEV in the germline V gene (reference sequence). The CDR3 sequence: CASSSAVGTFNSPLHF. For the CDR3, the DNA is TGTGCCAGCAGTTCGGCAGTCGGGACTTTTAATTCACCCCTCCACTTT.

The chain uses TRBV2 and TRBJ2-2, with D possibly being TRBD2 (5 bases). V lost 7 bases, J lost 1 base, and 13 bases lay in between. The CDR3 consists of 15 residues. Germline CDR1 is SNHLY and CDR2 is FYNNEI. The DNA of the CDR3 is TGTGCCAGCATACCTAGCACGCAGAACACCGGGGAGCTGTTTTTT. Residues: CASIPSTQNTGELFF.

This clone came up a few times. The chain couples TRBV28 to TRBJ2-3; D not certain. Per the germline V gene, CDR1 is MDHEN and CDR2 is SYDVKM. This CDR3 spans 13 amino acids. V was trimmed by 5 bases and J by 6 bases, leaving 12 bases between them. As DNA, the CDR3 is TGTGCCAGCAGTCCCCGACCGACGGATACGCAGTATTTT. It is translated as CASSPRPTDTQYF.

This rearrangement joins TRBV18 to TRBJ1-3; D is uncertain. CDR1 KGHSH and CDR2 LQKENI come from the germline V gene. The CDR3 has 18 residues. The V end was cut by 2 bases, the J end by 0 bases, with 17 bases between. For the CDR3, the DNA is TGTGCCAGCTCACCATTTGGAGGTCAGGCTCACTCTGGAAACACCATATATTTT. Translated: CASSPFGGQAHSGNTIYF.

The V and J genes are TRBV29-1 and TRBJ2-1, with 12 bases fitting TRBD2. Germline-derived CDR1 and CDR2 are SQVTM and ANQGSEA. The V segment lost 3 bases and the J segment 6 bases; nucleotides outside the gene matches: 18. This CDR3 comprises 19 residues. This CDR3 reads CSVDHDPGLAGRAANEQFF. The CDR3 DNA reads TGCAGCGTTGATCACGACCCAGGACTAGCGGGGCGGGCGGCCAATGAGCAGTTCTTC.

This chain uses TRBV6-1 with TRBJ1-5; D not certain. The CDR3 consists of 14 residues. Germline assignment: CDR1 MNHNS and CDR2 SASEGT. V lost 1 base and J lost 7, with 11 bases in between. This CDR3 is CASSEVRVGQPQHF. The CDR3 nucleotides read TGTGCCAGCAGTGAAGTCCGGGTGGGGCAGCCCCAGCATTTT.

As DNA, the CDR3 is TGTGCCAGTAGCCTACTTGGCGAGCAGTACTTC. Amino acid sequence: CASSLLGEQYF. The chain uses TRBV19 and TRBJ2-7, with no clear D. This CDR3 has 11 residues. V lost 6 bases, J lost 6 bases, and 9 bases lay in between. The V gene's germline CDR1 is LNHDA and CDR2 SQIVND (reference sequence).

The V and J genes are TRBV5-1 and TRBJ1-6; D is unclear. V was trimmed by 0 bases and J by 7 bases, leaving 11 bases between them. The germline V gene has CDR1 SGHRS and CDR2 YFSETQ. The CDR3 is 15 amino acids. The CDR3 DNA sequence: TGCGCCAGCAGCTTGGAGCCGGAGCCAAATTCACCCCTCCACTTT. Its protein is CASSLEPEPNSPLHF. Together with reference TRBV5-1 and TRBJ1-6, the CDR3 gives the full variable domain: KAGVTQTPRYLIKTRGQQVTLSCSPISGHRSVSWYQQTPGQGLQFLFEYFSETQRNKGNFPGRFSGRQFSNSRSEMNVSTLELGDSALYLCASSLEPEPNSPLHFGNGTRLTVT.

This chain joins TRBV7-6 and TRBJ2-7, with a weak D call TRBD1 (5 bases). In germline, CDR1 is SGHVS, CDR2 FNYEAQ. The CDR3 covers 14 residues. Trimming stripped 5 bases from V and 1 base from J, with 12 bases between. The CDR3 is CASSQAPGSYEQYF. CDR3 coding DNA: TGTGCCAGCAGCCAAGCCCCAGGGTCCTACGAGCAGTACTTC. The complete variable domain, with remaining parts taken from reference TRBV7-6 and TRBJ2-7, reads GAGVSQSPRYKVTKRGQDVALRCDPISGHVSLYWYRQALGQGPEFLTYFNYEAQQDKSGLPNDRFSAERPEGSISTLTIQRTEQRDSAMYRCASSQAPGSYEQYFGPGTRLTVT.

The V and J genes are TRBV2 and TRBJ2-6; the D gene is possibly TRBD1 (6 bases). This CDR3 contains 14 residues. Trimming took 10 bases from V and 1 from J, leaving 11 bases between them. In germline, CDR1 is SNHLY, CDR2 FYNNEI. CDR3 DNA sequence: TGTGCCAACCGGGGACAATCTGGGGCCAACGTCCTGACTTTC. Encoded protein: CANRGQSGANVLTF.

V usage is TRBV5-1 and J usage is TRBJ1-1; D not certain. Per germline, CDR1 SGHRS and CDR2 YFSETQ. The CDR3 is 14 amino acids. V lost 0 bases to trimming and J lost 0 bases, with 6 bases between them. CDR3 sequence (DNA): TGCGCCAGCAGCTTGGACGGGTTGAACACTGAAGCTTTCTTT. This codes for CASSLDGLNTEAFF.

This chain's CDR3 is CASSESGQTYQETQYF. Here the CDR3 DNA reads TGCGCCAGCAGTGAGTCGGGGCAGACGTACCAAGAGACCCAGTACTTC. The chain joins TRBV10-2 to TRBJ2-5, with D maybe TRBD1 (5 bases). Trimming cost V 0 bases and J 0 bases, with 11 bases left between them. CDR1 and CDR2 from the germline V gene are WSHSY and SAAADI. The length of the CDR3 is 16 residues.

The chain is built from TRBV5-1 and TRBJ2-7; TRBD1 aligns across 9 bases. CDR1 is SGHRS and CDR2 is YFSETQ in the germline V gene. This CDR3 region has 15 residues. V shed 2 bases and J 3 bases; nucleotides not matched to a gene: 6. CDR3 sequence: CASSFSGQGFYEQYF. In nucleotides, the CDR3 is TGCGCCAGCAGCTTCTCGGGACAGGGCTTCTACGAGCAGTACTTC. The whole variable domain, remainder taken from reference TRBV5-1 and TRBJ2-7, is KAGVTQTPRYLIKTRGQQVTLSCSPISGHRSVSWYQQTPGQGLQFLFEYFSETQRNKGNFPGRFSGRQFSNSRSEMNVSTLELGDSALYLCASSFSGQGFYEQYFGPGTRLTVT.

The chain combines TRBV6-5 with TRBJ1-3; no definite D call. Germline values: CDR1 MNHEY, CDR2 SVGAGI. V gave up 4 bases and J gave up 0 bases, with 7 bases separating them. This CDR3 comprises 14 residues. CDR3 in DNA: TGTGCCAGCAGTTCCCTAATCTCTGGAAACACCATATATTTT. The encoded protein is CASSSLISGNTIYF.

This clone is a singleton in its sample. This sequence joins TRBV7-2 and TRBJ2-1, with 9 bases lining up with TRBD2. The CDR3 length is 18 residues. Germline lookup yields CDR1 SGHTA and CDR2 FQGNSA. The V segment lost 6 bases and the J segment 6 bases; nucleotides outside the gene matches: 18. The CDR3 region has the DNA TGTGCCAGCAGTTTCCTCCGCCCAGGCGGGAGGGCGGGCAATGAGCAGTTCTTC. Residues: CASSFLRPGGRAGNEQFF.

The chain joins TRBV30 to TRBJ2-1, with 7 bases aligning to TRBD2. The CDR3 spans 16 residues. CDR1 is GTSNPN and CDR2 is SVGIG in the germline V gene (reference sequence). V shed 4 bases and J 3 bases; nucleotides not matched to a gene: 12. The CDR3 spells CAWKSLIAGRYNEQFF. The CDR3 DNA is TGTGCCTGGAAAAGTCTAATAGCGGGCCGCTACAATGAGCAGTTCTTC.

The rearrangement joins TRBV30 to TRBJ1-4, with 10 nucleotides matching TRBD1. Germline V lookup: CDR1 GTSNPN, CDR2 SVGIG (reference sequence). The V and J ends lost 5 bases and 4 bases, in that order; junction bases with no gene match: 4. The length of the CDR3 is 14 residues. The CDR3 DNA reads TGTGCCTGGGGGAGGACAGGGGGTAATGAAAAACTGTTTTTT. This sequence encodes CAWGRTGGNEKLFF.

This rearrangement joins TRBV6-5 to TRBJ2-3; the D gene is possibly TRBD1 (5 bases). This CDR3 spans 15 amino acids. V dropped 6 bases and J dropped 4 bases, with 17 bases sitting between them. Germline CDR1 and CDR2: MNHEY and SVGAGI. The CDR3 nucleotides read TGTGCCAGCAGAGGGGCGAGCGCAGTCGCAGATACGCAGTATTTT. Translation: CASRGASAVADTQYF.